Presented here are 4 T cell receptor beta chains from one specimen sequenced in a study of blood T cells in healthy people across ages (dated by TCRdb to 2013 to 2016). The library relied on 5' RACE. Instrument used: Illumina HiSeq 2500. A second roughly 6 to 12 cycle PCR used a sample-barcoded 5' primer and a J-beta primer mix. TCRdb itself trimmed the public reads at Q25 with fastp, ran MiXCR and retained productive beta chains. Under each unique CDR3 protein, matching rows form one entry showing the most common genes and DNA. Counted in this sample were some 920,000 distinct CDR3 sequences; 51% of them appeared once. Around 21% of the sample is held by the ten biggest clonotypes. Sequencing was performed on blood. These receptor sequences come from a woman aged 60-75 years in good health.

Remarks on this clonotype: Compared with germline, one end of the junction differs, possibly owing to a read error. The V and J genes are TRBV6-4 and TRBJ2-5; perhaps TRBD2 as D (6 bases). The end of the DNA fits TRBJ2-7 better, so the J call may be wrong. The CDR3 is made up of 15 amino acids. From germline, CDR1 is MRHNA and CDR2 SNTAGT. CDR3 DNA sequence: TGTGACAGCACTGAGATAGCGGTGAGCTCCTACGAGCAGTACTTC. Translating it yields CDSTEIAVSSYEQYF.

V usage is TRBV4-1 and J usage is TRBJ2-7; possibly TRBD1 for D (5 bases). Germline CDR1 is MGHRA and CDR2 is YSYEKL. V was shortened by 1 base and J by 3 bases, with 22 bases between the two germline ends. This CDR3 is 18 amino acids long. The CDR3 nucleotides read TGCGCCAGCAGCCAAGTCCTCCCACGCCGAGACACAGGCTACGAGCAGTACTTC. Its protein is CASSQVLPRRDTGYEQYF.

With respect to this clonotype: Sequence at one end of the junction differs from germline and may be a read error. The chain uses TRBV4-1 and TRBJ2-5; TRBD2 aligns across 8 bases. Germline assignment: CDR1 MGHRA and CDR2 YSYEKL. The CDR3 consists of 17 residues. The CDR3 loop is CACSQGWVAGYKETQYF. As DNA, the CDR3 is TGCGCCTGCAGCCAAGGCTGGGTAGCGGGGTATAAAGAGACCCAGTACTTC.

This clonotype is a singleton in its sample. The chain recombines TRBV4-2 with TRBJ2-7; the D call may be TRBD1 or TRBD2 (5 bases each). The end of the DNA aligns better with TRBJ2-1, so the J call may be wrong. The length of the CDR3 is 15 residues. Germline V lookup: CDR1 LGHNA, CDR2 YNFKEQ. The CDR3 DNA reads as TGTGCCAGCAGCCAACAGGAGGCAGGGCGGGATGAGCAGTTCTTC. It specifies CASSQQEAGRDEQFF.